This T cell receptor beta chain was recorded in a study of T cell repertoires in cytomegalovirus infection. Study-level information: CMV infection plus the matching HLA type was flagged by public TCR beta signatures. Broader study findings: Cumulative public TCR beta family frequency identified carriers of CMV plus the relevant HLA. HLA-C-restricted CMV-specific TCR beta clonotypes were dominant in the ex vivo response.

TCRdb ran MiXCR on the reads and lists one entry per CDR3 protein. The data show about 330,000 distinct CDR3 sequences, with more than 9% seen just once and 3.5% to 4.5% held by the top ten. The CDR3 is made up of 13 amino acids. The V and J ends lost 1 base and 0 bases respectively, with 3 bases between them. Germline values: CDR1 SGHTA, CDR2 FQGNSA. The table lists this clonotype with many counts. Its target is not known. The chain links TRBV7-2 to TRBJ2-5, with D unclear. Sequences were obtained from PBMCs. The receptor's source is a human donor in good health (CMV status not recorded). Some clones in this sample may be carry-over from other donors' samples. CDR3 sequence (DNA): TGTGCCAGCAGCTTAGGCAACCAAGAGACCCAGTACTTC. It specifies CASSLGNQETQYF.